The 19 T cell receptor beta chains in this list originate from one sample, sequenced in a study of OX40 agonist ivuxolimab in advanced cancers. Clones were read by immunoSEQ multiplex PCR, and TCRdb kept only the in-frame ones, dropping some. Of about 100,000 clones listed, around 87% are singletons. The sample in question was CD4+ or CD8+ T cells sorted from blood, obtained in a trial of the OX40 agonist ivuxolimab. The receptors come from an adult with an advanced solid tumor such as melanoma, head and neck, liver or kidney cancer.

The CDR3 nucleotides are TGTGCCAGCAGCGCACCAGGGGGCGCGACTGGGGCCAACGTCCTGACTTTC. This encodes CASSAPGGATGANVLTF. V is TRBV9 and J is TRBJ2-6, with 8 bases lining up with TRBD1. CDR1 is SGDLS, CDR2 YYNGEE, per germline. V trimming: 3 bases; J trimming: 2 bases; junction bases outside the gene matches: 7. CDR3 length: 17 amino acids.

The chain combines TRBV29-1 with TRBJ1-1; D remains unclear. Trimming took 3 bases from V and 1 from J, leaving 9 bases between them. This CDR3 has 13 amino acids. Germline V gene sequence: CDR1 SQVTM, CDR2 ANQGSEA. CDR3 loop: CSVDKTGNTEAFF. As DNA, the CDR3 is TGCAGCGTTGACAAGACGGGGAACACTGAAGCTTTCTTT.

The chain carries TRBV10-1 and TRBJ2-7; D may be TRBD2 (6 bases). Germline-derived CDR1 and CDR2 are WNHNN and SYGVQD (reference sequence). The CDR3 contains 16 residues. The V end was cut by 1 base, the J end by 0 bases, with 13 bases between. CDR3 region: CASSEFAASASYEQYF. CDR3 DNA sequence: TGCGCCAGCAGTGAGTTTGCGGCTAGCGCCTCCTACGAGCAGTACTTC.

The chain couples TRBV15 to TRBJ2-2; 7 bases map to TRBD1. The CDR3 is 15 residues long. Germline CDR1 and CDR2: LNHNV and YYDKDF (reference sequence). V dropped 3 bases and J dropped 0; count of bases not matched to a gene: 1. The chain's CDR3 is CATSSGQANTGELFF. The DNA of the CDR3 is TGTGCCACCAGCAGCGGACAGGCGAACACCGGGGAGCTGTTTTTT.

Here the CDR3 reads CASSLAQGKPQHF. The CDR3 bases are TGTGCCAGCAGCCTGGCGCAGGGGAAGCCCCAGCATTTT. The chain employs TRBV7-3 and TRBJ1-5, with D possibly TRBD1 on 6 matching bases. The ends were cut back, 5 bases at V and 8 bases at J, with 13 bases in the middle. The CDR3 consists of 13 residues. Germline lookup yields CDR1 SGHTA and CDR2 FQGTGA.

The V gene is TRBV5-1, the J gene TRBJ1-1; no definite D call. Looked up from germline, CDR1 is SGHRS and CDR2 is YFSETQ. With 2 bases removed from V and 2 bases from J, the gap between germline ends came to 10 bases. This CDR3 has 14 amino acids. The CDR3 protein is CASSLESSNTEAFF. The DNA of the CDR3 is TGCGCCAGCAGCTTAGAATCCAGCAACACTGAAGCTTTCTTT.

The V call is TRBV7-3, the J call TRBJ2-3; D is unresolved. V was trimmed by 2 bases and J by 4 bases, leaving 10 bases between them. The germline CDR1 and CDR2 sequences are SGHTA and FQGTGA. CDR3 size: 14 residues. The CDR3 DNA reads TGTGCCAGCAGCTTATCCCCGGCCTCAGATACGCAGTATTTT. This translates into CASSLSPASDTQYF.

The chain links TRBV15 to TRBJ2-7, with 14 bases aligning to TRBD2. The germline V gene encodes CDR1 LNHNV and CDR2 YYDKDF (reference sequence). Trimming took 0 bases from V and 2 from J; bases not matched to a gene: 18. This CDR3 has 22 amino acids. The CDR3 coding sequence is TGTGCCACCAGCAGAGATCTACCCACCGGGACTAGCGGGAGTCTGCTAGCCTACGAGCAGTACTTC. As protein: CATSRDLPTGTSGSLLAYEQYF.

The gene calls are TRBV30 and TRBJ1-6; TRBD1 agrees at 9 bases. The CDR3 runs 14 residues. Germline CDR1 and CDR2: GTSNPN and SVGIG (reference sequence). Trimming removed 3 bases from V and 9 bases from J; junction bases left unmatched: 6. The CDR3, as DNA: TGTGCCTGGAGATCTGGGACAGGGATTTCACCCCTCCACTTT. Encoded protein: CAWRSGTGISPLHF.

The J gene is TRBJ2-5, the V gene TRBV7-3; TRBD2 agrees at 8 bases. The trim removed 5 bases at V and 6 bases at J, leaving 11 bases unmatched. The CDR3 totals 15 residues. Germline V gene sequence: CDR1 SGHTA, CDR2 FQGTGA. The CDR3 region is CASSPGGAGVQTQYF. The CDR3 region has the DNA TGTGCCAGCAGCCCCGGGGGGGCGGGGGTACAGACCCAGTACTTC.

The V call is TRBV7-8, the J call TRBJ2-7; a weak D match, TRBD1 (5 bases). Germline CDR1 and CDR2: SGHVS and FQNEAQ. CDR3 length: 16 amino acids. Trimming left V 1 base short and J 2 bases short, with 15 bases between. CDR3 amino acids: CASSLGFAQVTYEQYF. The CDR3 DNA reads TGTGCCAGCAGCTTAGGTTTTGCACAGGTTACCTACGAGCAGTACTTC.

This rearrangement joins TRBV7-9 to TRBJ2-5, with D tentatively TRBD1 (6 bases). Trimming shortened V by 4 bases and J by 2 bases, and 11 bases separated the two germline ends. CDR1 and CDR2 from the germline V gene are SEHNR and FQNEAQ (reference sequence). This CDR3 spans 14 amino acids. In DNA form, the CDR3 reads TGTGCCAGCAGCTGGAGACAGGCTCAAGAGACCCAGTACTTC. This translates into CASSWRQAQETQYF.

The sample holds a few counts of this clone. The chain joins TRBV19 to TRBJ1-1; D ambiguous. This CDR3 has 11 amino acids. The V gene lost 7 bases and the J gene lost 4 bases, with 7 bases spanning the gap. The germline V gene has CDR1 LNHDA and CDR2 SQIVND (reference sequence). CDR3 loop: CASNGVTEAFF. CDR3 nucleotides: TGTGCCAGTAACGGGGTCACTGAAGCTTTCTTT.

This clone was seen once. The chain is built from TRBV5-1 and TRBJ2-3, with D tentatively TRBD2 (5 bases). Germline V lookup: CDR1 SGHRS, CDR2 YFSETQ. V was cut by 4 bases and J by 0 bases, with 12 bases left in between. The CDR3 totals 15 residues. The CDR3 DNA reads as TGCGCCAGCAGCCCTCTCGGCGGGAGCACAGATACGCAGTATTTT. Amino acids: CASSPLGGSTDTQYF. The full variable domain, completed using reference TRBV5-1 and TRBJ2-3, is KAGVTQTPRYLIKTRGQQVTLSCSPISGHRSVSWYQQTPGQGLQFLFEYFSETQRNKGNFPGRFSGRQFSNSRSEMNVSTLELGDSALYLCASSPLGGSTDTQYFGPGTRLTVL.

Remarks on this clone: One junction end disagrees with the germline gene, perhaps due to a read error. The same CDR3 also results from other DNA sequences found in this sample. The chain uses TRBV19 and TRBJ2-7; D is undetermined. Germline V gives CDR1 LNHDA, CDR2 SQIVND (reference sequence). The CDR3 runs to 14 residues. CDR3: CASSIRTVSYEQYF. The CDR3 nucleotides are TGCGCCAGTAGTATTCGGACGGTCTCCTACGAGCAGTACTTC.

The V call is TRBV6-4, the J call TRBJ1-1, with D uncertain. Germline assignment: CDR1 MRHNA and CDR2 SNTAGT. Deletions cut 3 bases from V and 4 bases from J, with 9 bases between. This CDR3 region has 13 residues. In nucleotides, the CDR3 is TGTGCCAGCAGTGAAAATCGGGGCACTGAAGCTTTCTTT. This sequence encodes CASSENRGTEAFF.

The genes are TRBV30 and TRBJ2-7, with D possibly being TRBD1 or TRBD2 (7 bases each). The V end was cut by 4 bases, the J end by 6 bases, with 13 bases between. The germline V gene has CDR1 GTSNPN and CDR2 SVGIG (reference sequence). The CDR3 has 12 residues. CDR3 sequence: CAWTGGVGEQYF. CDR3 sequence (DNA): TGTGCCTGGACAGGGGGGGTGGGCGAGCAGTACTTC. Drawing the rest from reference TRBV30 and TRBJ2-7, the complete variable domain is SQTIHQWPATLVQPVGSPLSLECTVEGTSNPNLYWYRQAAGRGLQLLFYSVGIGQISSEVPQNLSASRPQDRQFILSSKKLLLSDSGFYLCAWTGGVGEQYFGPGTRLTVT.

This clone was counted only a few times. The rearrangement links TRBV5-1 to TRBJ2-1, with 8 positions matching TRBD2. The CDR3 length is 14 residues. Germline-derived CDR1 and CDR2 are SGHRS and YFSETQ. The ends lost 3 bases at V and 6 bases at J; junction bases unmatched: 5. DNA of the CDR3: TGCGCCAGCAGCTCTAGACTAGCGCCCAATGAGCAGTTCTTC. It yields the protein CASSSRLAPNEQFF.

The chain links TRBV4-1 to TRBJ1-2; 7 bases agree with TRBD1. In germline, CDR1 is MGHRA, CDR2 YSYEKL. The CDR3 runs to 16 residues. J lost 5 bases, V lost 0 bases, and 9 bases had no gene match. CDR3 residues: CASSQEMGQRHYGYTF. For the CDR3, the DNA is TGCGCCAGCAGCCAAGAGATGGGACAGCGCCATTATGGCTACACCTTC.